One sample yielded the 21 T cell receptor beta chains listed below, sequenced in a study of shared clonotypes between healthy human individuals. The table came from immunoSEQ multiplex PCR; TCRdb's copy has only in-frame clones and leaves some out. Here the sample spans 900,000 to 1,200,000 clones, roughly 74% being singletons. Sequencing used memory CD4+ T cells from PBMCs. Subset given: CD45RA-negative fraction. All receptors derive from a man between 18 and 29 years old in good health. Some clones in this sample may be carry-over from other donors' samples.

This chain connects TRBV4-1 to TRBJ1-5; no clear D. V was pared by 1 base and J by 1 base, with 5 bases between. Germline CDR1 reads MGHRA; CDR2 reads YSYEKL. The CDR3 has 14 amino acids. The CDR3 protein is CASSQGWSNQPQHF. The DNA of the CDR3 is TGCGCCAGCAGCCAAGGTTGGAGCAATCAGCCCCAGCATTTT.

The CDR3 protein is CASRGGGNSPLHF. In DNA form, the CDR3 reads TGTGCCAGCAGAGGGGGGGGTAATTCACCCCTCCACTTT. This chain links TRBV6-1 with TRBJ1-6; TRBD1 might be the D (6 bases). Looked up from germline, CDR1 is MNHNS and CDR2 is SASEGT. The CDR3 extends over 13 amino acids. The V end lost 6 bases, the J end lost 6 bases, and 9 bases lay between the germline ends.

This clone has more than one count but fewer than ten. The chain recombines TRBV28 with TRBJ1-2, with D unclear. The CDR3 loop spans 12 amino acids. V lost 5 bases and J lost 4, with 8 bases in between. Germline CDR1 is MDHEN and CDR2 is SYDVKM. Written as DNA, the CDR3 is TGTGCCAGCAGTAAGACGGTCTATGGCTACACCTTC. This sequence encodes CASSKTVYGYTF.

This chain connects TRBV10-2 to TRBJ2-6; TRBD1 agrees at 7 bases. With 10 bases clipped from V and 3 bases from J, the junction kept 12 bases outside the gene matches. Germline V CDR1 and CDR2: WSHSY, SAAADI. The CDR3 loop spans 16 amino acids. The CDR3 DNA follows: TGCGCCACCGAGACAGGGTGGGGCGTTGGGGCCAACGTCCTGACTTTC. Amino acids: CATETGWGVGANVLTF.

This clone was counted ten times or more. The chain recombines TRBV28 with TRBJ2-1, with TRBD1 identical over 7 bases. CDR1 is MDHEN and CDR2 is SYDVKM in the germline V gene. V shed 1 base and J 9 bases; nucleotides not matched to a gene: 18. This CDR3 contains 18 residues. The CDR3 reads CASSLSLIRDRVKGEQFF. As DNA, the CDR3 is TGTGCCAGCAGTTTATCACTTATCAGAGACAGGGTGAAGGGTGAGCAGTTCTTC. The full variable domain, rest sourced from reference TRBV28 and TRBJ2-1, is DVKVTQSSRYLVKRTGEKVFLECVQDMDHENMFWYRQDPGLGLRLIYFSYDVKMKEKGDIPEGYSVSREKKERFSLILESASTNQTSMYLCASSLSLIRDRVKGEQFFGPGTRLTVL.

CDR3 bases: TGCGCCAGCAGCTTGGCCTTGGGGCAGGCCCAGCATTTT. Protein: CASSLALGQAQHF. The chain carries TRBV5-1 and TRBJ1-5; a possible D gene is TRBD1 (5 bases). Germline CDR1 reads SGHRS; CDR2 reads YFSETQ. This CDR3 is built from 13 residues. With 0 bases removed from V and 11 bases from J, the gap between germline ends came to 12 bases.

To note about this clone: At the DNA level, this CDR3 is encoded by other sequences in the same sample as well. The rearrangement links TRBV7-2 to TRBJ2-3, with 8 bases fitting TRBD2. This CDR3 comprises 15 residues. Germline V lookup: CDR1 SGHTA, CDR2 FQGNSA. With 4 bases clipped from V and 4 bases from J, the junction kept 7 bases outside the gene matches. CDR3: CASSSPRTSPDTQYF. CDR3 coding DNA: TGTGCCAGCAGCTCCCCAAGGACTAGCCCAGATACGCAGTATTTT.

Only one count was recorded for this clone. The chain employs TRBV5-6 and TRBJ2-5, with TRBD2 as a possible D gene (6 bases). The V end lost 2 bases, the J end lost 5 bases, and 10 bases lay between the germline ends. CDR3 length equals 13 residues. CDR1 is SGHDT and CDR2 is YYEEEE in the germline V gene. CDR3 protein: CASSFGTSETQYF. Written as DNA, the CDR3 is TGTGCCAGCAGCTTCGGGACTTCGGAGACCCAGTACTTC. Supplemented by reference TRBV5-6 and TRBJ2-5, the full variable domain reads DAGVTQSPTHLIKTRGQQVTLRCSPKSGHDTVSWYQQALGQGPQFIFQYYEEEERQRGNFPDRFSGHQFPNYSSELNVNALLLGDSALYLCASSFGTSETQYFGPGTRLLVL.

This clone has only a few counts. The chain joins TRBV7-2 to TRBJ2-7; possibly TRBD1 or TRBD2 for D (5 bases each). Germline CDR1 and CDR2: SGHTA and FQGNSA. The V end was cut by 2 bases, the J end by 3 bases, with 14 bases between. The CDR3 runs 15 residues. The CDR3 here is CASSLRFGANYEQYF. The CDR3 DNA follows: TGTGCCAGCAGCTTAAGGTTCGGGGCCAACTACGAGCAGTACTTC.

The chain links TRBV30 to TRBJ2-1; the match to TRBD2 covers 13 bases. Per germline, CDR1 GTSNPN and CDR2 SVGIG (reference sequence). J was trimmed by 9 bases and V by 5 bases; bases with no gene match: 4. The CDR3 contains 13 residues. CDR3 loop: CAWGTSGRGEQFF. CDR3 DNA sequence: TGTGCCTGGGGAACTAGCGGGAGGGGTGAGCAGTTCTTC.

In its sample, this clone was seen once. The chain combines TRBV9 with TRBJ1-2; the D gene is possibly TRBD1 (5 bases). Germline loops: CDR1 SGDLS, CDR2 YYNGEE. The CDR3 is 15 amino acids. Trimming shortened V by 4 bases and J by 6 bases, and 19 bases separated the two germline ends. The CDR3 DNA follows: TGTGCCAGCAGCCCTCAGGGTTCTCTATATAATGGCTACACCTTC. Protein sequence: CASSPQGSLYNGYTF.

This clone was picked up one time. Here the CDR3 DNA reads TGTGCCAGCAGCTTCAATTCCGGGACAGGGGTTGATGAGCAGTTCTTC. It translates to CASSFNSGTGVDEQFF. The chain carries TRBV7-2 and TRBJ2-1; 10 bases agree with TRBD1. J gave up 8 bases and V 3 bases, and 10 bases lay outside the gene matches. This CDR3 comprises 16 residues. Germline values: CDR1 SGHTA, CDR2 FQGNSA.

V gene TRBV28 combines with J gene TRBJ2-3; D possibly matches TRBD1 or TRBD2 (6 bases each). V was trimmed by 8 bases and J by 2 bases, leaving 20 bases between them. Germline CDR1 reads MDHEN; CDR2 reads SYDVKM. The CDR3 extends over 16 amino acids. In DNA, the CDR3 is TGTGCCAGCTCCTCTGGGGGGCGCGGTTTCACAGATACGCAGTATTTT. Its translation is CASSSGGRGFTDTQYF.

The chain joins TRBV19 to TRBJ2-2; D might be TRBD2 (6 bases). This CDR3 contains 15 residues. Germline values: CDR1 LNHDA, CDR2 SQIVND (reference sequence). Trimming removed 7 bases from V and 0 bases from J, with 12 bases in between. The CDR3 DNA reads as TGTGCCAGTACCCCGGGACTTGCGAACACCGGGGAGCTGTTTTTT. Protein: CASTPGLANTGELFF.

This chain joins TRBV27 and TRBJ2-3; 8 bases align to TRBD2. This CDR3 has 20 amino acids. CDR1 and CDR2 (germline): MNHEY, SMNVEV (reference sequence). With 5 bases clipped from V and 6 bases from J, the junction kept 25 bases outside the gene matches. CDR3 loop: CASSPMGVGALSGSPDTQYF. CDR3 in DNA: TGTGCCAGCAGTCCTATGGGGGTGGGGGCACTAAGCGGGAGCCCCGATACGCAGTATTTT.

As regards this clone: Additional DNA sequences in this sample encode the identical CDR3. Written as DNA, the CDR3 is TGTGCCAGTAGTACAGGGGCTGGGGCCAACGTCCTGACTTTC. It is translated as CASSTGAGANVLTF. The chain has TRBV19 and TRBJ2-6; maybe TRBD1 (6 bases). Trimming stripped 4 bases from V and 2 bases from J, with 6 bases between. The CDR3 extends over 14 amino acids. Per the germline V gene, CDR1 is LNHDA and CDR2 is SQIVND (reference sequence).

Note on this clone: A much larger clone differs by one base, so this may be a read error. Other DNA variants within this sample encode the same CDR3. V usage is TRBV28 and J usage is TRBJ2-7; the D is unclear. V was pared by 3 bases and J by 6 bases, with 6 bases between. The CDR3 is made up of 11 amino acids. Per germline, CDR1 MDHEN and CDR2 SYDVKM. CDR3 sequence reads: CASSLGFEQYF. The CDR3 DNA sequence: TGTGCCAGCAGTTTGGGGTTCGAGCAGTACTTC.

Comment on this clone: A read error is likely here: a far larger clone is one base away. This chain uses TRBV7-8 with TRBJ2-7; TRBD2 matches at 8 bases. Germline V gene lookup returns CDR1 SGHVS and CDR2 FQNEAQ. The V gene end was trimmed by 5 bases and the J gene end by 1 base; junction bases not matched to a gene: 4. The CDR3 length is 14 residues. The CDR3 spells CASSQGTRSYEQYF. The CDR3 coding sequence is TGTGCCAGCAGCCAAGGGACTAGGTCCTACGAGCAGTACTTC.

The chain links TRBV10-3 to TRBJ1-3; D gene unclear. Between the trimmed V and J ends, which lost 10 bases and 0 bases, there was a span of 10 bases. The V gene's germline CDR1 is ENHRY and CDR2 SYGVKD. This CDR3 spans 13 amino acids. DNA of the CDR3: TGTGCCACTGCATACTCCTCTGGAAACACCATATATTTT. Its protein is CATAYSSGNTIYF.

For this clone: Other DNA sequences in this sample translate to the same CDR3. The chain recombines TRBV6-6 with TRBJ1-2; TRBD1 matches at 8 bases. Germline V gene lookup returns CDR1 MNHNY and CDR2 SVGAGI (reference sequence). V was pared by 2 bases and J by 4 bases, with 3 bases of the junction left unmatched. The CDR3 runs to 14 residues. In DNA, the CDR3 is TGTGCCAGCAGTTACGGACAGGGTGGCTATGGCTACACCTTC. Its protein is CASSYGQGGYGYTF.

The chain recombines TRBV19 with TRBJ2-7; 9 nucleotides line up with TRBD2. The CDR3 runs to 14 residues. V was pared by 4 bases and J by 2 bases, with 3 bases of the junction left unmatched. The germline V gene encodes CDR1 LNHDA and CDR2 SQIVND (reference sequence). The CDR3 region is CASSTLAGAYEQYF. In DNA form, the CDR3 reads TGTGCCAGTAGTACATTAGCGGGAGCCTACGAGCAGTACTTC.